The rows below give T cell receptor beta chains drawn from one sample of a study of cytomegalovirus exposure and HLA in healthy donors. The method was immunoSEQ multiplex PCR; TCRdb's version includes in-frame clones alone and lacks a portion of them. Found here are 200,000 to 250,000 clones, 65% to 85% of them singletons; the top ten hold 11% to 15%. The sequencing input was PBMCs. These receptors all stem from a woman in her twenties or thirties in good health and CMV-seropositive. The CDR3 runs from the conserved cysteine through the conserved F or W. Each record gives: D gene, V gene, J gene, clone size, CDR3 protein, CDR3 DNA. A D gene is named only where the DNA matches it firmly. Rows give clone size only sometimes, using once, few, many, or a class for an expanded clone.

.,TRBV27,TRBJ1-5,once,CASSLRIDNQPQHF,TGTGCCAGCAGCTTGAGGATAGATAATCAGCCCCAGCATTTT
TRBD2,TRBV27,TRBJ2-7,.,CASSLSPAAGGSSYEQYF,TGTGCCAGCAGTTTATCCCCTGCCGCGGGGGGTAGCTCCTACGAGCAGTACTTC
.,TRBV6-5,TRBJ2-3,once,CASCSGTDTQYF,TGTGCCAGCTGCAGCGGGACAGATACGCAGTATTTT
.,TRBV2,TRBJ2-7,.,CAILLMTGYYEQYF,TGTGCCATCTTACTGATGACGGGGTACTACGAGCAGTACTTC
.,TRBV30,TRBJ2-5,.,CAWSIQGNQETQYF,TGTGCCTGGAGTATACAGGGAAACCAAGAGACCCAGTACTTC
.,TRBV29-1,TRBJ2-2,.,CSVGGYGDGELFF,TGCAGCGTTGGTGGGTACGGTGACGGGGAGCTGTTTTTT
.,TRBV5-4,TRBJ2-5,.,CASSLEGLRAETQYF,TGTGCCAGCAGCTTGGAAGGGCTGAGAGCTGAGACCCAGTACTTC
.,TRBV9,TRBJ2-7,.,CASSVHGGDSYEQYF,TGTGCCAGCAGCGTACACGGGGGAGACTCCTACGAGCAGTACTTC
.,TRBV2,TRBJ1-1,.,CASSEDGEAFF,TGTGCCAGCAGTGAAGATGGGGAGGCTTTCTTT
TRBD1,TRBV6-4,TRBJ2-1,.,CASSSGTGEGHEQFF,TGTGCCAGCAGCTCCGGGACAGGGGAGGGTCATGAGCAGTTCTTC
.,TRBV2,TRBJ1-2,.,CASTFATYGYTF,TGTGCCAGCACCTTCGCAACCTATGGCTACACCTTC
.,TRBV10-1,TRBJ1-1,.,CASSRRGGTEAFF,TGCGCCAGCAGTCGGAGGGGGGGGACTGAAGCTTTCTTT
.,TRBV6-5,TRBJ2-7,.,CASSRAEGARQYF,TGTGCCAGCTCTAGGGCGGAGGGCGCGAGGCAGTACTTC
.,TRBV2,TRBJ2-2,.,CASSWTTANTGELFF,TGTGCCAGCAGCTGGACTACCGCGAACACCGGGGAGCTGTTTTTT
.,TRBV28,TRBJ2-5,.,CASSLVGSQETQYF,TGTGCCAGCAGTTTAGTCGGGAGCCAAGAGACCCAGTACTTC
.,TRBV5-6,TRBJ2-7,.,CASSLELTDYEQYF,TGTGCCAGCAGCTTGGAACTAACAGACTACGAGCAGTACTTC
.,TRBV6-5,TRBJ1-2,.,CASSDIYGYTF,TGTGCCAGCAGTGACATCTATGGCTACACCTTC
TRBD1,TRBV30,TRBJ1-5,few,CAWSRQGYSNQPQHF,TGTGCCTGGAGTCGACAGGGCTATAGCAATCAGCCCCAGCATTTT
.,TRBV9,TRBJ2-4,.,CASSVSGVSNIQYF,TGTGCCAGCAGCGTCTCTGGGGTTTCAAACATTCAGTACTTC
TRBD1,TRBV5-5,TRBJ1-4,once,CASTGQSMEKLFF,TGTGCCAGCACGGGACAGTCAATGGAAAAACTGTTTTTT
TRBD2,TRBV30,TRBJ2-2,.,CAWRALKTRTSGRLTGELFF,TGTGCCTGGAGGGCCCTAAAGACCCGGACTAGCGGGAGACTTACCGGGGAGCTGTTTTTT